This passage covers 23 T cell receptor beta chains from one sample sequenced in a study of Tregs in tolerant kidney transplant recipients. Repertoires were generated with immunoSEQ multiplex PCR, while TCRdb's copy carries only in-frame clones and drops some. The sample has some 88,000 clones; about 92% are singletons. The sample taken for sequencing was CD8+ T cells from blood. Receptors originate from a human donor in good health.

A note on this clone: Different DNA sequences within this sample yield the same CDR3. V usage is TRBV13 and J usage is TRBJ2-7; 10 bases are a match to TRBD1. J gave up 4 bases and V 6 bases, and 3 bases lay outside the gene matches. The CDR3 extends over 13 amino acids. Germline CDR1 is PRHDT and CDR2 is FYEKMQ (reference sequence). This CDR3 reads CASSPGQGYEQYF. In nucleotides, the CDR3 is TGTGCCAGCAGTCCGGGACAGGGGTACGAGCAGTACTTC. The complete variable domain, with remaining parts taken from reference TRBV13 and TRBJ2-7, reads AAGVIQSPRHLIKEKRETATLKCYPIPRHDTVYWYQQGPGQDPQFLISFYEKMQSDKGSIPDRFSAQQFSDYHSELNMSSLELGDSALYFCASSPGQGYEQYFGPGTRLTVT.

The rearrangement joins TRBV25-1 to TRBJ2-2; a possible D gene is TRBD2 (5 bases). V gave up 1 base and J gave up 4 bases, with 13 bases separating them. The CDR3 extends over 16 amino acids. Germline loops: CDR1 MGHDK, CDR2 SYGVNS. The DNA for the CDR3 is TGTGCCAGCAGTGAATTGGAGGTCCCGAGCACCGGGGAGCTGTTTTTT. It encodes CASSELEVPSTGELFF.

The chain links TRBV19 to TRBJ2-3; D is ambiguous. The CDR3 consists of 15 residues. Germline CDR1 and CDR2: LNHDA and SQIVND (reference sequence). Trimming pared 5 bases from V and 3 bases from J, leaving 15 bases between. This CDR3 reads CASSVTVRRTDTQYF. CDR3 sequence (DNA): TGTGCCAGTAGTGTGACGGTCCGACGGACAGATACGCAGTATTTT.

This clone was seen once. The chain carries TRBV29-1 and TRBJ2-7, with TRBD1 matching 9 bases. With V trimmed by 5 bases and J by 3 bases, 8 bases remained unmatched. This CDR3 has 14 residues. Per the germline V gene, CDR1 is SQVTM and CDR2 is ANQGSEA. CDR3 bases: TGCAGCGTTCTGTCGGGACAGGGTCACTACGAGCAGTACTTC. This encodes CSVLSGQGHYEQYF.

The chain recombines TRBV28 with TRBJ1-5; D might be TRBD1 (5 bases). The CDR3 is 15 residues long. Germline V CDR1 and CDR2: MDHEN, SYDVKM. The V end was cut by 3 bases, the J end by 2 bases, with 11 bases between. CDR3 amino acids: CASSFGHLGNQPQHF. For the CDR3, the DNA is TGTGCCAGCAGTTTCGGACACCTTGGCAATCAGCCCCAGCATTTT.

The chain carries TRBV29-1 and TRBJ1-1; D is undetermined. This CDR3 has 13 amino acids. Germline loops: CDR1 SQVTM, CDR2 ANQGSEA. V was pared by 6 bases and J by 3 bases, with 14 bases between. CDR3: CSVGVRGDTEAFF. The CDR3 coding sequence is TGCAGCGTAGGAGTGCGGGGAGACACTGAAGCTTTCTTT.

J is TRBJ1-5 and V is TRBV30; TRBD1 agrees at 11 bases. The CDR3 extends over 15 amino acids. With 4 bases clipped from V and 6 bases from J, the junction kept 8 bases outside the gene matches. Germline values: CDR1 GTSNPN, CDR2 SVGIG (reference sequence). The CDR3 sequence: CAWNTGQGEGQPQHF. DNA for the CDR3: TGTGCCTGGAATACGGGACAGGGGGAAGGTCAGCCCCAGCATTTT.

Comment on this clone: Other DNA sequences in the same sample also yield this CDR3. V usage is TRBV7-9 and J usage is TRBJ2-7, with D hard to call. The CDR3 extends over 12 amino acids. Germline CDR1 and CDR2: SEHNR and FQNEAQ (reference sequence). V dropped 1 base and J dropped 0 bases, with 1 base sitting between them. CDR3 coding DNA: TGTGCCAGCAGCTTAGGCTCCTACGAGCAGTACTTC. Its translation is CASSLGSYEQYF.

The rearrangement links TRBV7-9 to TRBJ1-2; no clear D gene. This CDR3 contains 15 residues. V gave up 5 bases and J gave up 3 bases, with 16 bases separating them. In germline, CDR1 is SEHNR, CDR2 FQNEAQ (reference sequence). DNA for the CDR3: TGTGCCAGCAGCCACGACAAGGGTCCTCACTATGGCTACACCTTC. Protein: CASSHDKGPHYGYTF.

This chain links TRBV10-2 with TRBJ2-1, with a tentative D call TRBD2 (6 bases). Germline V CDR1 and CDR2: WSHSY, SAAADI. Between the trimmed V and J ends, which lost 7 bases and 1 base, there was a span of 17 bases. This CDR3 contains 16 residues. CDR3 nucleotide sequence: TGCGCCAGCACAGTTCGACGGGAGTGGTCCTACAATGAGCAGTTCTTC. This sequence encodes CASTVRREWSYNEQFF.

The gene calls are TRBV2 and TRBJ2-7, with 9 bases fitting TRBD1. Per the germline V gene, CDR1 is SNHLY and CDR2 is FYNNEI. V shed 3 bases and J 1 base; nucleotides not matched to a gene: 4. The CDR3 contains 15 residues. CDR3: CASSEGTGYSYEQYF. CDR3 DNA sequence: TGTGCCAGCAGTGAGGGGACAGGGTATTCCTACGAGCAGTACTTC.

The rearrangement links TRBV6-1 to TRBJ2-7; possibly TRBD1 for D (5 bases). The CDR3 consists of 15 residues. Germline V lookup: CDR1 MNHNS, CDR2 SASEGT. Trimming removed 3 bases from V and 2 bases from J, with 14 bases in between. This CDR3 is CASSEWGIGPYEQYF. For the CDR3, the DNA is TGTGCCAGCAGTGAGTGGGGCATTGGTCCCTACGAGCAGTACTTC.

This clone came up once. The J gene is TRBJ2-2, the V gene TRBV10-3; TRBD2 agrees at 8 bases. The length of the CDR3 is 18 residues. Looked up from germline, CDR1 is ENHRY and CDR2 is SYGVKD. The V segment lost 7 bases and the J segment 3 bases; nucleotides outside the gene matches: 16. CDR3 residues: CAITSPAAGGHYTGELFF. In DNA form, the CDR3 reads TGTGCCATCACTTCCCCGGCTGCGGGGGGTCATTACACCGGGGAGCTGTTTTTT.

The chain has TRBV5-1 and TRBJ2-7, with 9 bases identical to TRBD1. CDR3 length: 17 residues. Germline V CDR1 and CDR2: SGHRS, YFSETQ. V dropped 1 base and J dropped 0; count of bases not matched to a gene: 8. Here the CDR3 DNA reads TGCGCCAGCAGCTTGTGGGGACAGGGCCTCAACTCCTACGAGCAGTACTTC. It specifies CASSLWGQGLNSYEQYF.

The chain couples TRBV5-1 to TRBJ2-7; TRBD2 aligns across 7 bases. The CDR3 runs 15 residues. Germline trimming cut 4 bases from V and 3 bases from J; bases unmatched to any gene: 10. CDR1 and CDR2 (germline): SGHRS, YFSETQ. The CDR3 DNA reads as TGCGCCAGCAGCGCTGGGGGGGTTGGTTTCTACGAGCAGTACTTC. The encoded protein is CASSAGGVGFYEQYF. The full variable domain, in which reference TRBV5-1 and TRBJ2-7 provide the parts outside the CDR3, is KAGVTQTPRYLIKTRGQQVTLSCSPISGHRSVSWYQQTPGQGLQFLFEYFSETQRNKGNFPGRFSGRQFSNSRSEMNVSTLELGDSALYLCASSAGGVGFYEQYFGPGTRLTVT.

CDR3 bases: TGTGCCAGCACGGCCGGAGGGATGGATACGCAGTATTTT. Protein sequence: CASTAGGMDTQYF. The chain carries TRBV27 and TRBJ2-3; D is possibly TRBD2 (6 bases). Germline CDR1 MNHEY, CDR2 SMNVEV (reference sequence). Trimming stripped 7 bases from V and 6 bases from J, with 14 bases between. The length of the CDR3 is 13 residues.

The chain carries TRBV19 and TRBJ2-7, with TRBD1 as a possible D gene (6 bases). Germline CDR1 reads LNHDA; CDR2 reads SQIVND (reference sequence). V lost 5 bases and J 6 bases, leaving 14 bases between the germline ends. The CDR3 runs to 13 residues. The CDR3 DNA reads as TGTGCCAGTAGTCCCGGGACATTCGTCGAGCAGTACTTC. As protein: CASSPGTFVEQYF.

This chain joins TRBV13 and TRBJ2-3, with 10 bases aligning to TRBD2. Germline values: CDR1 PRHDT, CDR2 FYEKMQ (reference sequence). CDR3 length equals 15 residues. V was clipped by 4 bases and J by 4 bases; unmatched bases: 5. CDR3 bases: TGTGCCAGCAGCTCCGGGACTAGCGCGTCAGATACGCAGTATTTT. It is translated as CASSSGTSASDTQYF. Combining the CDR3 with reference TRBV13 and TRBJ2-3 gives the whole variable domain AAGVIQSPRHLIKEKRETATLKCYPIPRHDTVYWYQQGPGQDPQFLISFYEKMQSDKGSIPDRFSAQQFSDYHSELNMSSLELGDSALYFCASSSGTSASDTQYFGPGTRLTVL.

This sequence joins TRBV5-6 and TRBJ2-7; maybe TRBD1 (6 bases). Trimming removed 1 base from V and 3 bases from J, with 14 bases in between. The germline V gene encodes CDR1 SGHDT and CDR2 YYEEEE. The CDR3 length is 15 residues. The CDR3 loop is CASSLYPGASYEQYF. In nucleotides, the CDR3 is TGTGCCAGCAGCTTGTACCCAGGGGCAAGCTACGAGCAGTACTTC.

V and J are TRBV9 and TRBJ2-3; 7 bases match TRBD2. V was pared by 0 bases and J by 3 bases, with 4 bases of the junction left unmatched. This CDR3 is 15 amino acids long. Looked up from germline, CDR1 is SGDLS and CDR2 is YYNGEE. The CDR3 DNA sequence: TGTGCCAGCAGCGTAGATGGGCGGGGGACAGATACGCAGTATTTT. This codes for CASSVDGRGTDTQYF.

CDR3 in DNA: TGTGCCAGCAGCTTCACTGGCATGGAGCAGTACTTC. Protein product: CASSFTGMEQYF. The V gene is TRBV11-2, the J gene TRBJ2-7; the D is unclear. The V end was cut by 3 bases, the J end by 7 bases, with 10 bases between. The CDR3 loop spans 12 amino acids. Germline lookup yields CDR1 SGHAT and CDR2 FQNNGV.

The chain couples TRBV7-9 to TRBJ2-7; possible D gene TRBD2, 5 bases. The CDR3 is 14 residues long. V gave up 4 bases and J gave up 3 bases, with 13 bases separating them. Germline lookup yields CDR1 SEHNR and CDR2 FQNEAQ (reference sequence). CDR3 sequence reads: CASSSAKGSYEQYF. CDR3 coding DNA: TGTGCCAGCAGCTCCGCTAAAGGGAGCTACGAGCAGTACTTC.

This clone was found once. The chain links TRBV11-3 to TRBJ1-5, with 7 bases fitting TRBD1. The germline V gene encodes CDR1 SGHNT and CDR2 YENEEA. This CDR3 spans 16 amino acids. V shed 1 base and J 0 bases; nucleotides not matched to a gene: 3. CDR3 DNA sequence: TGTGCCAGCAGCTTAGTGGGACAGCCTAGCAATCAGCCCCAGCATTTT. As protein: CASSLVGQPSNQPQHF.